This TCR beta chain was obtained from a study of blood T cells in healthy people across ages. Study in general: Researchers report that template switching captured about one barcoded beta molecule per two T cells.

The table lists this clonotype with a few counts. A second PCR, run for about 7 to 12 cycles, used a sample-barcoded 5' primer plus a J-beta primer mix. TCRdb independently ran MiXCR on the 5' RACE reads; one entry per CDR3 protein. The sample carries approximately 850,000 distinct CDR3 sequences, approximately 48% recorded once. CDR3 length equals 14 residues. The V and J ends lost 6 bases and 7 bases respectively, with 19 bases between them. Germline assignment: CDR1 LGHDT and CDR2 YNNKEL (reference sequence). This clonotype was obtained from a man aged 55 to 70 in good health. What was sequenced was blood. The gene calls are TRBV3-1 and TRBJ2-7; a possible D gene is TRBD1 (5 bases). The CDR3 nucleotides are TGTGCCAGCAGTCAAAGGGCAGGGAAGAGGGAGCAGTACTTC. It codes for CASSQRAGKREQYF.